This record concerns one T cell receptor (beta chain) sequence. Its antigen is undetermined. This CDR3 has 17 amino acids. Germline values: CDR1 KGHSH, CDR2 LQKENI. V was pared by 5 bases and J by 7 bases, with 23 bases between. The study ran its PCR with 60 Vbeta and 13 Jbeta primers. Here immunoSEQ multiplex PCR was the method, and the copy in TCRdb shows in-frame clones only, minus some. The sample gives 90,000 to 150,000 clones, over 60% of which show up once; roughly 11% is in the top ten. The sample is drawn from a study of cytomegalovirus exposure and HLA in healthy donors. Whole-study findings and limits: A later analysis showed HLA-associated TCR beta chains outstripping equally common others in clonal expansion.

J is TRBJ2-2 and V is TRBV18; D possibly corresponds to TRBD1 (5 bases). The sequencing sample was made of PBMCs. This receptor was identified in a man aged 35 to 55 in good health and CMV-seropositive. The CDR3 reads CASSAGRTPYLSGELFF. The CDR3 DNA sequence: TGTGCCAGCTCAGCCGGACGGACACCGTATCTGAGCGGGGAGCTGTTTTTT.